Sequencing of this T cell receptor (beta chain) was carried out in a study of T cell changes during pregnancy in multiple sclerosis. CDR3 length equals 14 residues. CDR1 and CDR2 from the germline V gene are SGHAT and FQNNGV. Trimming removed 2 bases from V and 2 bases from J, with 9 bases in between. Sequenced by immunoSEQ multiplex PCR; TCRdb stores in-frame clones only, minus some. The data contain about 73,000 clones, almost 95% of them singletons. This clone appeared a single time. The source material was peripheral blood, sampled in the third trimester of pregnancy. V usage is TRBV11-2 and J usage is TRBJ1-2; D is unresolved. The receptor was derived from a female donor in good health, enrolled as a control in a pregnancy study. The CDR3 spells CASSLLAENYGYTF. CDR3 DNA sequence: TGTGCCAGCAGCTTACTGGCGGAGAACTATGGCTACACCTTC.